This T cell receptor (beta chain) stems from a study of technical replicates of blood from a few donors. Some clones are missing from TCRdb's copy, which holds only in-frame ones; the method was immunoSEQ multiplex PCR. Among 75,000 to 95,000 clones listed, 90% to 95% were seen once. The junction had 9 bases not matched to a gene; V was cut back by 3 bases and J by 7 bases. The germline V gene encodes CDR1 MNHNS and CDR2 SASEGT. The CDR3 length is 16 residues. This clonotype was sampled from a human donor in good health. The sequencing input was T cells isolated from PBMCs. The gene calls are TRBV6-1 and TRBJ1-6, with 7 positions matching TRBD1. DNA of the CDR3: TGTGCCAGCAGTGACCAGCGACAGGGACTCAATTCACCCCTCCACTTT. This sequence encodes CASSDQRQGLNSPLHF.